The 3 T cell receptor beta chains listed next were all sequenced from one sample in a study of T cell responses to AZD1222 COVID-19 vaccine. The repertoire was sequenced with immunoSEQ multiplex PCR; TCRdb's copy has only in-frame clones and lacks some. The table records some 130,000 clones, under 90% of them present only once. This material consisted of peripheral blood, taken on day 0 of AZD1222 vaccination. These receptors were collected from an adult in good health.

V usage is TRBV19 and J usage is TRBJ1-2; perhaps TRBD1 as D (6 bases). The germline gives CDR1 LNHDA, CDR2 SQIVND (reference sequence). V was trimmed by 3 bases and J by 6 bases, leaving 11 bases between them. CDR3 length equals 13 residues. CDR3 region: CASSILQGNGYTF. The DNA for the CDR3 is TGTGCCAGTAGTATTCTCCAGGGGAATGGCTACACCTTC.

The chain employs TRBV5-4 and TRBJ1-1, with D tentatively TRBD1 (5 bases). The CDR3 extends over 17 amino acids. The V gene's germline CDR1 is SGHNT and CDR2 YYREEE (reference sequence). V lost 0 bases to trimming and J lost 1 base, with 16 bases between them. The CDR3 DNA reads TGTGCCAGCAGCTTGGGGACCCCTTATGACAGGAACACTGAAGCTTTCTTT. Amino acids: CASSLGTPYDRNTEAFF.

The genes are TRBV2 and TRBJ1-2; TRBD1 aligns across 10 bases. V lost 2 bases to trimming and J lost 3 bases; unmatched junction nucleotides: 3. The CDR3 runs to 15 residues. Germline loops: CDR1 SNHLY, CDR2 FYNNEI. The CDR3: CASSERGTGDYGYTF. In nucleotides, the CDR3 is TGTGCCAGCAGTGAAAGGGGGACAGGGGACTATGGCTACACCTTC.